This T cell receptor (beta chain) derives from a study of STAT3 mutations in large granular lymphocyte leukemia. Study findings and constraints: After therapy, about 30% of the 18 patients switched clonotypes, all new clones STAT3 wild type. At least one immunodominant TCR beta clonotype appeared in every T-cell large granular lymphocyte leukemia patient. No sample exists from the first appearance of each clone.

V was cut by 10 bases and J by 5 bases, with 11 bases left in between. Per the germline V gene, CDR1 is MDHEN and CDR2 is SYDVKM. CDR3 length: 11 amino acids. The protocol was immunoSEQ multiplex PCR, while the TCRdb copy is restricted to in-frame clones and leaves out a portion. The table includes over 30,000 clones, roughly 86% detected once. On this clone itself: Its antigen is undetermined.

This rearrangement joins TRBV28 to TRBJ1-2; D possibly corresponds to TRBD1 (6 bases). This receptor was taken from a man between 60 and 75 years old with T-cell large granular lymphocyte leukemia. Some clones in this sample may be carry-over from other donors' samples. The sample consisted of peripheral blood mononuclear cells. CDR3 DNA sequence: TGTGCCACCCGAGGACAGTATGGCTACACCTTC. Its translation is CATRGQYGYTF.